The 15 T cell receptor beta chains reported below all come from one sample, sequenced in a study of human thymus T cells. Sequenced by immunoSEQ multiplex PCR; TCRdb stores in-frame clones only, minus some. The sample has roughly 54,000 clones; approximately 95% are singletons. Sequenced sample: blood. These receptors all come from a boy in the first two years of life with a congenital heart defect but otherwise immunologically healthy.

The table lists this clone with a count of one. The V call is TRBV11-2, the J call TRBJ2-3; the D is unclear. Trimming removed 1 base from V and 1 base from J, with 0 bases in between. Germline CDR1 and CDR2: SGHAT and FQNNGV. The CDR3 length is 12 residues. The CDR3 coding sequence is TGTGCCAGCAGCTTAGGCACAGATACGCAGTATTTT. It specifies CASSLGTDTQYF.

The J gene is TRBJ2-7, the V gene TRBV5-4, with D perhaps being TRBD1 or TRBD2 (5 bases each). The length of the CDR3 is 15 residues. The V and J ends lost 4 bases and 2 bases respectively, with 16 bases between them. Per germline, CDR1 SGHNT and CDR2 YYREEE (reference sequence). CDR3 region: CASSKGTATAYEQYF. In DNA form, the CDR3 reads TGTGCCAGCAGCAAAGGGACCGCAACCGCCTACGAGCAGTACTTC. Looking up the rest from reference TRBV5-4 and TRBJ2-7 gives the full variable domain: ETGVTQSPTHLIKTRGQQVTLRCSSQSGHNTVSWYQQALGQGPQFIFQYYREEENGRGNFPPRFSGLQFPNYSSELNVNALELDDSALYLCASSKGTATAYEQYFGPGTRLTVT.

The J gene is TRBJ1-2, the V gene TRBV19; D is possibly TRBD1 (5 bases). The V gene's germline CDR1 is LNHDA and CDR2 SQIVND (reference sequence). The V and J ends lost 3 bases and 4 bases respectively, with 15 bases between them. The CDR3 spans 15 residues. The CDR3 DNA is TGTGCCAGTAGTATCGGGGACCCCTGGTCCTATGGCTACACCTTC. This translates into CASSIGDPWSYGYTF.

This chain joins TRBV4-1 and TRBJ2-3; 11 bases agree with TRBD2. V lost 4 bases to trimming and J lost 3 bases; unmatched junction nucleotides: 9. CDR1 MGHRA and CDR2 YSYEKL come from the germline V gene. This CDR3 comprises 17 residues. This CDR3 reads CASSPKETSGMTDTQYF. Written as DNA, the CDR3 is TGCGCCAGCAGCCCCAAGGAGACTAGCGGGATGACAGATACGCAGTATTTT.

The CDR3 is CASTKTGGTEAFF. Here the CDR3 DNA reads TGTGCCAGCACCAAGACAGGGGGCACTGAAGCTTTCTTT. This chain connects TRBV7-8 to TRBJ1-1; TRBD1 aligns across 9 bases. The ends lost 7 bases at V and 4 bases at J; junction bases unmatched: 4. Germline CDR1 and CDR2: SGHVS and FQNEAQ. The CDR3 is 13 residues long.

This sequence joins TRBV5-1 and TRBJ2-3, with 10 bases lining up with TRBD2. V dropped 6 bases and J dropped 1; count of bases not matched to a gene: 5. This CDR3 contains 15 residues. In germline, CDR1 is SGHRS, CDR2 YFSETQ. The CDR3 spells CASTSGTSGTDTQYF. CDR3 coding DNA: TGCGCCAGCACTTCCGGGACTAGCGGCACAGATACGCAGTATTTT.

The V and J genes are TRBV18 and TRBJ2-3; D call uncertain. Germline lookup yields CDR1 KGHSH and CDR2 LQKENI. The CDR3 has 14 residues. Trimming took off 5 bases at V and 3 bases at J, with 12 bases between the two ends. The CDR3 coding sequence is TGTGCCAGCTCAGGGAAACATGTAACAGATACGCAGTATTTT. This codes for CASSGKHVTDTQYF.

This rearrangement joins TRBV28 to TRBJ2-6, with D tentatively TRBD1 (6 bases). Germline CDR1 is MDHEN and CDR2 is SYDVKM. CDR3 size: 17 residues. The V and J ends lost 7 bases and 1 base respectively, with 17 bases between them. This CDR3 reads CASKLQGPFSGANVLTF. CDR3 bases: TGTGCCAGCAAGCTACAGGGACCGTTTTCTGGGGCCAACGTCCTGACTTTC.

J is TRBJ2-3 and V is TRBV6-4; 10 bases fit TRBD2. V lost 8 bases, J lost 3 bases, and 8 bases stayed unmatched. Germline V gene data show CDR1 as MRHNA and CDR2 as SNTAGT. The CDR3 is 15 amino acids. The CDR3 spells CASRKTSGETDTQYF. Written as DNA, the CDR3 is TGTGCCAGCCGTAAAACTAGCGGGGAAACAGATACGCAGTATTTT.

The J gene is TRBJ2-7, the V gene TRBV19; D gene ambiguous. The germline V gene has CDR1 LNHDA and CDR2 SQIVND (reference sequence). The CDR3 covers 15 residues. V was cut by 9 bases and J by 2 bases, with 20 bases left in between. The CDR3 DNA reads as TGTGCCAGCAGCTCGGTTCCTAGAAGTCCCTACGAGCAGTACTTC. This translates into CASSSVPRSPYEQYF.

CDR3 in amino acids: CASSFPGGIYNEQFF. The DNA of the CDR3 is TGTGCCAGCAGCTTCCCGGGAGGTATATACAATGAGCAGTTCTTC. The chain uses TRBV7-2 and TRBJ2-1, with 7 bases fitting TRBD2. The length of the CDR3 is 15 residues. The germline V gene has CDR1 SGHTA and CDR2 FQGNSA. V lost 3 bases, J lost 4 bases, and 6 bases stayed unmatched.

This clone was seen a few times. The chain is built from TRBV7-6 and TRBJ2-7, with a possible D match to TRBD1 (5 bases). The CDR3 has 12 amino acids. Trimming shortened V by 1 base and J by 5 bases, and 6 bases separated the two germline ends. Germline lookup yields CDR1 SGHVS and CDR2 FNYEAQ. Written as DNA, the CDR3 is TGTGCCAGCAGCTTAGAGGGGAACGAGCAGTACTTC. Translated, it gives CASSLEGNEQYF.

The genes are TRBV23-1 and TRBJ1-4, with TRBD1 as a possible D gene (6 bases). TRBV23-1 is identified as an open reading frame with a role that is uncertain. The V end lost 0 bases, the J end lost 6 bases, and 17 bases lay between the germline ends. The CDR3 has 17 residues. The CDR3 DNA follows: TGCGCCAGCAGTCAATCAAGACGGGCAGGGGAGGATGAAAAACTGTTTTTT. Encoded protein: CASSQSRRAGEDEKLFF.

This chain uses TRBV7-2 with TRBJ1-5; D gene ambiguous. The CDR3 length is 15 residues. In germline, CDR1 is SGHTA, CDR2 FQGNSA. Deletions cut 1 base from V and 6 bases from J, with 13 bases between. The CDR3, as DNA: TGTGCCAGCAGCTTAGACGGGAGAGGGAGTCAGCCCCAGCATTTT. As protein: CASSLDGRGSQPQHF.

The chain employs TRBV5-1 and TRBJ2-1, with no clear D. V gave up 1 base and J gave up 8 bases, with 7 bases separating them. This CDR3 contains 12 residues. Germline V gene sequence: CDR1 SGHRS, CDR2 YFSETQ. CDR3 DNA: TGCGCCAGCAGCTTGTCGGTCCATGAGCAGTTCTTC. Translating gives CASSLSVHEQFF.